This T cell receptor beta chain was identified during a study of T cells in Graves' hyperthyroidism and ophthalmopathy. Study-level information: At the time of initial diagnosis and before any treatment, peripheral blood was collected.

Amplification yielded TCR beta CDR3 regions, with RNA transcripts as the source. When the TCR CDR3 underwent first-round RT-PCR, the HTBI primer set was used. TCRdb reprocessed the multiplex PCR reads via MiXCR and lists one record per CDR3 protein. The top ten hold around 47% of the sample, which has roughly 500,000 distinct CDR3 sequences, 22% seen once. With duration under 3 months, ophthalmopathy was active: Clinical Activity Score at least 3, NOSPECS at least 4. Uncontrolled infection, other autoimmune disease, pregnancy or lactation disqualified patients from enrolment. Diagnosing involved the use of clinical symptoms, serum thyroxine and TRAb, thyroid ultrasound and orbital computed tomography. Ten or more counts support this clonotype. Trimming cost V 3 bases and J 9 bases; bases outside gene matches: 16. The CDR3 runs 17 residues.

This sequence joins TRBV12-3 or TRBV12-4 and TRBJ2-1, with 8 bases aligning to TRBD2. Sequenced: blood. The source of this sequence is a woman in her 70s with Graves' ophthalmopathy. In DNA form, the CDR3 reads TGTGCCAGCAGTTTTGCGGCCAGCGGGAGTGTTAGGGGTGAGCAGTTCTTC. Encoded protein: CASSFAASGSVRGEQFF.